The rows below give T cell receptor beta chains drawn from one sample of a study of cytomegalovirus exposure and HLA in healthy donors. Sequenced by immunoSEQ multiplex PCR; TCRdb stores in-frame clones only, minus some. The repertoire holds 74,000 or so clones, with roughly 80% as singletons. What was sequenced was PBMCs. The receptors here all came from a woman aged 40 to 50 in good health and CMV-seronegative. Both conserved end residues are part of each CDR3. The D gene is left open where the match is weak. Rows give clone size only sometimes, using once, few, many, or a class for an expanded clone.

j_call: TRBJ2-1; d_call: .; clone_size: few; v_call: TRBV5-1; cdr3_nt: TGCGCCAGCAGCTTGGAGAGTAGCTCGGGGGAGCAGTTCTTC; cdr3_aa: CASSLESSSGEQFF
j_call: TRBJ1-6; d_call: .; clone_size: .; v_call: TRBV19; cdr3_nt: TGTGCCAGTAGTATGAGGAATTCACCCCTCCACTTT; cdr3_aa: CASSMRNSPLHF
j_call: TRBJ2-7; d_call: .; clone_size: .; v_call: TRBV6-5; cdr3_nt: TGTGCCAGCAGCCCCGGCCCGGGGGATCGCGAGCAGTACTTC; cdr3_aa: CASSPGPGDREQYF
j_call: TRBJ1-5; d_call: TRBD1; clone_size: .; v_call: TRBV29-1; cdr3_nt: TGCAGCGTTGATCGGCAGGGGGGCGGCAATAGTCAGCCCCAGCATTTT; cdr3_aa: CSVDRQGGGNSQPQHF
j_call: TRBJ1-2; d_call: .; clone_size: .; v_call: TRBV4-1; cdr3_nt: TGCGCCAGCAGCCAAGGGGCCCAGGGGTATGGCTACACCTTC; cdr3_aa: CASSQGAQGYGYTF
j_call: TRBJ2-7; d_call: TRBD2; clone_size: .; v_call: TRBV28; cdr3_nt: TGTGCCAGCTACGGGATTGGGTCTAGCGGAAAGTCCTACGAGCAGTACTTC; cdr3_aa: CASYGIGSSGKSYEQYF
j_call: TRBJ2-7; d_call: .; clone_size: .; v_call: TRBV7-8; cdr3_nt: TGTGCCAGCAGCTTAGAGGCAGGGAACTACGAGCAGTACTTC; cdr3_aa: CASSLEAGNYEQYF
j_call: TRBJ2-1; d_call: TRBD2; clone_size: .; v_call: TRBV7-2; cdr3_nt: TGTGCCAGCAGCTTAGTTAGCGGGGGCACGTTCTTC; cdr3_aa: CASSLVSGGTFF
j_call: TRBJ1-3; d_call: TRBD1; clone_size: .; v_call: TRBV28; cdr3_nt: TGTGCCAGCAGTTCCCCCAGACAGGGGCTGGTGACTGGAAACACCATATATTTT; cdr3_aa: CASSSPRQGLVTGNTIYF
j_call: TRBJ2-5; d_call: TRBD1; clone_size: .; v_call: TRBV28; cdr3_nt: TGTGCCAGCAGTTTAACAGGGGGAGAGACCCAGTACTTC; cdr3_aa: CASSLTGGETQYF
j_call: TRBJ2-3; d_call: TRBD2; clone_size: .; v_call: TRBV30; cdr3_nt: TGTGCCTGGAAGGTTGCGGGGGGGGATACGCAGTATTTT; cdr3_aa: CAWKVAGGDTQYF
j_call: TRBJ2-7; d_call: TRBD1; clone_size: .; v_call: TRBV6-6; cdr3_nt: TGTGCCAGCAGTTACAGGGGGCCCGAGCAGTACTTC; cdr3_aa: CASSYRGPEQYF
j_call: TRBJ2-1; d_call: .; clone_size: .; v_call: TRBV5-1; cdr3_nt: TGCGCCAGCAGCTTGGTTAGGGGGGGATGGAATGAGCAGTTCTTC; cdr3_aa: CASSLVRGGWNEQFF
j_call: TRBJ1-2; d_call: .; clone_size: .; v_call: TRBV30; cdr3_nt: TGTGCCTGGGCGGGGCTGAGGGGCTACACCTTC; cdr3_aa: CAWAGLRGYTF
j_call: TRBJ1-5; d_call: TRBD1; clone_size: .; v_call: TRBV27; cdr3_nt: TGTGCCAGCAGTTTACGACAGGGGAATCAGCCCCAGCATTTT; cdr3_aa: CASSLRQGNQPQHF
j_call: TRBJ1-6; d_call: .; clone_size: .; v_call: TRBV21-1; cdr3_nt: TGTGCCAGCAGCAACCTAACAGGGGTCAGTGGGAATTCACCCCTCCACTTT; cdr3_aa: CASSNLTGVSGNSPLHF
j_call: TRBJ1-5; d_call: TRBD1; clone_size: .; v_call: TRBV2; cdr3_nt: TGTGCCAGCAGTTGGGACAGGGAACAGCCCCAGCATTTT; cdr3_aa: CASSWDREQPQHF
j_call: TRBJ2-3; d_call: TRBD2; clone_size: .; v_call: TRBV5-5; cdr3_nt: TGTGCCAGCAGCTTCAGACTAGCGGGAGGTTCAGATACGCAGTATTTT; cdr3_aa: CASSFRLAGGSDTQYF
j_call: TRBJ2-1; d_call: .; clone_size: .; v_call: TRBV5-1; cdr3_nt: TGCGCCAGCAGCTTAGAGAACCTCTACAATGAGCAGTTCTTC; cdr3_aa: CASSLENLYNEQFF
j_call: TRBJ1-2; d_call: .; clone_size: .; v_call: TRBV16; cdr3_nt: TGTGCCAGCAGCCCCCAGTCGGCAGGGGAGAACTATGGCTACACCTTC; cdr3_aa: CASSPQSAGENYGYTF
j_call: TRBJ2-1; d_call: TRBD2; clone_size: .; v_call: TRBV4-1; cdr3_nt: TGCGCCAGCAGCCCGTCCGGACTAGCGGGAGGGCAGGGGCAGTTCTTC; cdr3_aa: CASSPSGLAGGQGQFF
j_call: TRBJ1-2; d_call: .; clone_size: .; v_call: TRBV27; cdr3_nt: TGTGCCAGCAGTTTCGGGCAGGGCTATGGCTACACCTTC; cdr3_aa: CASSFGQGYGYTF
j_call: TRBJ2-1; d_call: .; clone_size: few; v_call: TRBV28; cdr3_nt: TGTGCCAGCAGTTTCCGGGGCAATGAGCAGTTCTTC; cdr3_aa: CASSFRGNEQFF
j_call: TRBJ2-7; d_call: TRBD1; clone_size: .; v_call: TRBV15; cdr3_nt: TGTGCCACCAGCAGAGGTGGACAGGGGGTCTACGAGCAGTACTTC; cdr3_aa: CATSRGGQGVYEQYF
j_call: TRBJ1-6; d_call: .; clone_size: .; v_call: TRBV10-3; cdr3_nt: TGTGCCATCAGTGGGGAGTCCTATAATTCACCCCTCCACTTT; cdr3_aa: CAISGESYNSPLHF
j_call: TRBJ2-1; d_call: TRBD1; clone_size: .; v_call: TRBV28; cdr3_nt: TGTGCCAGCAGTTCTCCAGGGACAGGGAAGGGCAATGAGCAGTTCTTC; cdr3_aa: CASSSPGTGKGNEQFF